This record looks at one T cell receptor beta chain sequence and its context. The V segment lost 1 base and the J segment 1 base; nucleotides outside the gene matches: 13. This CDR3 comprises 20 residues. The germline V gene encodes CDR1 LGHNA and CDR2 YNFKEQ. These data originate in a study of blood T cell repertoires in COVID-19. The authors' processing: Estimation of nucleated cell counts was performed using reference gene primer amplification. Method: immunoSEQ multiplex PCR; TCRdb's copy keeps in-frame clones and lacks some. The DNA gave D and trimming, while V, J and clone size come from that table. The sample contains about 360,000 clones, around 90% of which appear only once.

The sequencing sample was made of PBMCs or T cells enriched from blood (not recorded which). The J gene is TRBJ2-5, the V gene TRBV4-2; 12 bases map to TRBD2. The clonotype was recovered from a woman aged 40 to 50 with acute COVID-19. The CDR3 loop reads CASSQGLGPSGGARQETQYF. The DNA for the CDR3 is TGTGCCAGCAGCCAAGGTCTTGGGCCTAGCGGGGGGGCACGCCAAGAGACCCAGTACTTC.